The 30 T cell receptor beta chains below all came from one sample that was sequenced in a study of shared clonotypes between healthy human individuals. Assay: immunoSEQ multiplex PCR; the TCRdb copy retains only in-frame clones and omits some. The top ten clones hold roughly 0.13% of a sample with millions of clones, more than 80% of them seen once. Sequencing was done on a sample of naive CD4+ T cells sorted from blood. Subset meaning: CD45RA+ positively selected. The receptors were sampled from a man between 18 and 35 years old in good health.

The chain is built from TRBV5-1 and TRBJ2-7; 10 bases align to TRBD1. CDR1 SGHRS and CDR2 YFSETQ come from the germline V gene. J lost 1 base, V lost 2 bases, and 3 bases had no gene match. The CDR3 loop spans 15 amino acids. The CDR3 loop is CASSFLDRGSYEQYF. CDR3 in DNA: TGCGCCAGCAGCTTTTTGGACAGGGGGTCCTACGAGCAGTACTTC. The whole variable domain, filled in from reference TRBV5-1 and TRBJ2-7, reads KAGVTQTPRYLIKTRGQQVTLSCSPISGHRSVSWYQQTPGQGLQFLFEYFSETQRNKGNFPGRFSGRQFSNSRSEMNVSTLELGDSALYLCASSFLDRGSYEQYFGPGTRLTVT.

Details on this clone: Other DNA sequences in this specimen translate into the identical CDR3. V gene TRBV9 combines with J gene TRBJ2-5; 9 bases line up with TRBD2. V dropped 0 bases and J dropped 5; count of bases not matched to a gene: 8. Germline V gives CDR1 SGDLS, CDR2 YYNGEE. This CDR3 is built from 16 residues. CDR3 coding DNA: TGTGCCAGCAGCGTAGGGGCGGGAGGGCCCCAGGAGACCCAGTACTTC. The encoded protein is CASSVGAGGPQETQYF.

The CDR3 loop is CASSGLAGQREWYF. In DNA, the CDR3 is TGTGCCAGCAGTGGACTAGCGGGACAAAGGGAGTGGTACTTC. This chain uses TRBV6-1 with TRBJ2-7; 11 nucleotides line up with TRBD2. Germline V CDR1 and CDR2: MNHNS, SASEGT. V lost 4 bases to trimming and J lost 12 bases; unmatched junction nucleotides: 11. The CDR3 loop spans 14 amino acids.

The CDR3 sequence is CASSSGSFYEQYF. CDR3 nucleotides: TGTGCCAGTTCTAGCGGGAGCTTCTACGAGCAGTACTTC. The rearrangement joins TRBV6-6 to TRBJ2-7; 10 bases are shared with TRBD2. CDR3 length equals 13 residues. Trimming cost V 9 bases and J 3 bases; bases outside gene matches: 5. Germline V lookup: CDR1 MNHNY, CDR2 SVGAGI (reference sequence).

The CDR3 protein is CASSLGMDPPAFF. The CDR3 DNA reads as TGTGCCAGCAGCTTAGGTATGGATCCACCAGCTTTCTTT. V is TRBV7-2 and J is TRBJ1-1, with D unresolved. CDR1 and CDR2 (germline): SGHTA, FQGNSA. Trimming took 1 base from V and 10 from J, leaving 13 bases between them. CDR3 length: 13 residues.

The chain uses TRBV14 and TRBJ2-5; D perhaps matches TRBD1 (6 bases). The germline V gene encodes CDR1 SGHDN and CDR2 FVKESK. The CDR3 length is 15 residues. Trimming took 2 bases from V and 2 from J, leaving 12 bases between them. The CDR3 coding sequence is TGTGCCAGCAGCCAACAAGGACAGCTACAAGAGACCCAGTACTTC. This translates into CASSQQGQLQETQYF.

This chain connects TRBV28 to TRBJ2-2; 8 bases are a match to TRBD2. Trimming cost V 7 bases and J 0 bases; bases outside gene matches: 4. Germline CDR1 and CDR2: MDHEN and SYDVKM. This CDR3 has 15 amino acids. CDR3 protein: CASTGGGANTGELFF. The CDR3, as DNA: TGTGCCAGCACCGGGGGGGGAGCGAACACCGGGGAGCTGTTTTTT.

This sequence joins TRBV15 and TRBJ2-2; D ambiguous. With 0 bases removed from V and 7 bases from J, the gap between germline ends came to 3 bases. The CDR3 extends over 12 amino acids. Germline values: CDR1 LNHNV, CDR2 YYDKDF (reference sequence). The CDR3 loop is CATSRDRGELFF. CDR3 bases: TGTGCCACCAGCAGAGATCGCGGGGAGCTGTTTTTT.

This clone appeared a single time. This chain uses TRBV7-2 with TRBJ2-2; 7 bases fit TRBD2. Germline lookup yields CDR1 SGHTA and CDR2 FQGNSA. The J segment lost 1 base and the V segment lost 2 bases, leaving 7 bases of the junction unmatched. CDR3 length: 17 amino acids. CDR3 sequence reads: CASSLRGTNGNTGELFF. The CDR3 region has the DNA TGTGCCAGCAGCTTACGCGGGACTAACGGGAACACCGGGGAGCTGTTTTTT.

The V gene is TRBV7-3, the J gene TRBJ2-5; TRBD1 agrees at 7 bases. The V gene end was trimmed by 4 bases and the J gene end by 4 bases; junction bases not matched to a gene: 6. Germline loops: CDR1 SGHTA, CDR2 FQGTGA. CDR3 length: 14 amino acids. The DNA of the CDR3 is TGTGCCAGCAGCTCAACAGGGGAACGAGAGACCCAGTACTTC. The encoded protein is CASSSTGERETQYF.

The chain has TRBV10-3 and TRBJ1-4; D is uncertain. The CDR3 spans 11 residues. Germline assignment: CDR1 ENHRY and CDR2 SYGVKD. The V gene lost 7 bases and the J gene lost 7 bases, with 7 bases spanning the gap. CDR3: CAITAAEKLFF. CDR3 bases: TGTGCCATCACGGCAGCTGAAAAACTGTTTTTT.

The J gene is TRBJ1-2, the V gene TRBV6-5; no definite D call. Trimming cost V 6 bases and J 14 bases, with 13 bases left between them. CDR3 length: 10 residues. In germline, CDR1 is MNHEY, CDR2 SVGAGI. For the CDR3, the DNA is TGTGCCAGCAGAGAGAGGACTTTAACCTTC. Protein sequence: CASRERTLTF.

This clone has just one count. The same CDR3 also results from other DNA sequences found in this sample. The chain carries TRBV18 and TRBJ1-1; D possibly corresponds to TRBD1 (5 bases). CDR1 and CDR2 (germline): KGHSH, LQKENI. This CDR3 is built from 13 residues. The V gene lost 3 bases and the J gene lost 1 base, with 6 bases spanning the gap. This CDR3 is CASSPTANTEAFF. CDR3 nucleotide sequence: TGTGCCAGCTCACCGACAGCGAACACTGAAGCTTTCTTT.

V is TRBV6-1 and J is TRBJ1-6; 7 bases align to TRBD1. CDR3 length: 16 amino acids. Germline CDR1 and CDR2: MNHNS and SASEGT. V shed 0 bases and J 10 bases; nucleotides not matched to a gene: 9. CDR3 protein: CASSEAPRGVGSPLHF. CDR3 DNA: TGTGCCAGCAGTGAAGCCCCCAGGGGGGTAGGATCACCCCTCCACTTT.

The chain couples TRBV30 to TRBJ1-1, with 10 bases matching TRBD1. V lost 0 bases and J lost 10; bases outside the gene matches: 11. The germline V gene encodes CDR1 GTSNPN and CDR2 SVGIG (reference sequence). The CDR3 totals 15 residues. The DNA of the CDR3 is TGTGCCTGGAGTGTACGATGGACAGGGGGATTCGGAGCTTTCTTT. Residues: CAWSVRWTGGFGAFF.

V is TRBV5-4 and J is TRBJ2-5; D is unresolved. Germline CDR1 SGHNT, CDR2 YYREEE (reference sequence). Trimming pared 0 bases from V and 6 bases from J, leaving 12 bases between. The CDR3 is 14 amino acids. As DNA, the CDR3 is TGTGCCAGCAGCTTGGGGCCGCCAGAGAAGACCCAGTACTTC. Protein sequence: CASSLGPPEKTQYF. The variable domain in full, completed from reference TRBV5-4 and TRBJ2-5, reads ETGVTQSPTHLIKTRGQQVTLRCSSQSGHNTVSWYQQALGQGPQFIFQYYREEENGRGNFPPRFSGLQFPNYSSELNVNALELDDSALYLCASSLGPPEKTQYFGPGTRLLVL.

This chain connects TRBV28 to TRBJ2-2, with D perhaps TRBD1 (6 bases). The CDR3 is made up of 16 amino acids. Germline V lookup: CDR1 MDHEN, CDR2 SYDVKM. V dropped 3 bases and J dropped 8 bases, with 19 bases sitting between them. In nucleotides, the CDR3 is TGTGCCAGCAGTTTGGGGAATCCAGGGGTTTCTGGGGAGCTGTTTTTT. Translation gives CASSLGNPGVSGELFF.

The V gene is TRBV6-5, the J gene TRBJ1-1, with D tentatively TRBD1 (5 bases). This CDR3 has 13 residues. CDR1 and CDR2 from the germline V gene are MNHEY and SVGAGI. The V and J ends lost 7 bases and 4 bases respectively, with 13 bases between them. In nucleotides, the CDR3 is TGTGCCAGCAATAGGGGCAAGGGCACTGAAGCTTTCTTT. This translates into CASNRGKGTEAFF.

The chain links TRBV6-1 to TRBJ2-3; D gene unclear. CDR1 and CDR2 (germline): MNHNS, SASEGT. Trimming cost V 2 bases and J 2 bases, with 17 bases left between them. The CDR3 sequence is 17 residues long. The CDR3 sequence is CASSEREVQRHTDTQYF. In DNA, the CDR3 is TGTGCCAGCAGTGAACGAGAAGTTCAACGCCACACAGATACGCAGTATTTT.

The chain links TRBV4-3 to TRBJ2-2; D is unresolved. CDR1 is LGHNA, CDR2 YSLEER, per germline. This CDR3 comprises 14 residues. V lost 0 bases to trimming and J lost 6 bases, with 8 bases between them. CDR3 nucleotide sequence: TGCGCCAGCAGCCAAGATCCAAGCGCCGGGGAGCTGTTTTTT. Amino acids: CASSQDPSAGELFF.

V is TRBV25-1 and J is TRBJ2-3; D might be TRBD1 or TRBD2, each matching 6 bases. The ends were cut back, 2 bases at V and 3 bases at J, with 15 bases in the middle. The CDR3 contains 16 residues. CDR1 is MGHDK, CDR2 SYGVNS, per germline. CDR3 amino acids: CASSETGGAWTDTQYF. The CDR3 DNA sequence: TGTGCCAGCAGTGAAACCGGGGGCGCCTGGACAGATACGCAGTATTTT.

The V gene is TRBV19, the J gene TRBJ2-2, with 9 bases that match TRBD1. CDR3 length: 16 residues. Germline CDR1 reads LNHDA; CDR2 reads SQIVND (reference sequence). V lost 3 bases to trimming and J lost 3 bases; unmatched junction nucleotides: 5. DNA for the CDR3: TGTGCCAGTAGTATTCAGGGACAGGGTTACACCGGGGAGCTGTTTTTT. It yields the protein CASSIQGQGYTGELFF.

This sequence joins TRBV6-1 and TRBJ2-3; 10 nucleotides align to TRBD2. With 5 bases clipped from V and 5 bases from J, the junction kept 7 bases outside the gene matches. This CDR3 spans 15 amino acids. Looked up from germline, CDR1 is MNHNS and CDR2 is SASEGT. The CDR3 loop reads CASSRTSGMVDTQYF. The CDR3 DNA sequence: TGTGCCAGCAGTCGTACTAGCGGGATGGTAGATACGCAGTATTTT.

CDR3 amino acids: CASSFGAAGEQFF. The CDR3 DNA is TGTGCCAGCAGCTTTGGGGCGGCGGGTGAGCAGTTCTTC. The J gene is TRBJ2-1, the V gene TRBV7-9; perhaps D is TRBD1 or TRBD2 (5 bases each). Germline values: CDR1 SEHNR, CDR2 FQNEAQ (reference sequence). V was trimmed by 3 bases and J by 9 bases, leaving 12 bases between them. The CDR3 has 13 residues.

V gene TRBV11-1 combines with J gene TRBJ2-3; TRBD1 matches at 10 bases. The CDR3 extends over 16 amino acids. V lost 5 bases, J lost 0 bases, and 5 bases stayed unmatched. Germline lookup yields CDR1 SGHAT and CDR2 FQDESV (reference sequence). CDR3 residues: CASSTRDRGSTDTQYF. CDR3 in DNA: TGTGCCAGCAGCACACGGGACAGGGGTAGCACAGATACGCAGTATTTT.

The gene calls are TRBV27 and TRBJ2-1; D gene uncertain. V lost 6 bases and J 2 bases, leaving 8 bases between the germline ends. The length of the CDR3 is 13 residues. Germline lookup yields CDR1 MNHEY and CDR2 SMNVEV (reference sequence). CDR3 protein: CASSRNTYNEQFF. The CDR3 DNA follows: TGTGCCAGCAGCAGGAATACCTACAATGAGCAGTTCTTC.

The rearrangement links TRBV5-1 to TRBJ2-1; D not certain. The ends were cut back, 1 base at V and 8 bases at J, with 13 bases in the middle. The germline V gene has CDR1 SGHRS and CDR2 YFSETQ. The CDR3 length is 14 residues. Here the CDR3 reads CASSLLMGEDEQFF. In DNA form, the CDR3 reads TGCGCCAGCAGCTTGTTGATGGGTGAGGATGAGCAGTTCTTC.

Concerning this clone itself: The same CDR3 arises from other DNA sequences in this sample as well. This sequence joins TRBV6-5 and TRBJ2-2; TRBD2 aligns across 9 bases. Losses at the gene ends were 2 bases for V and 5 bases for J; bases not matched to a gene: 3. Germline V gene data show CDR1 as MNHEY and CDR2 as SVGAGI. The length of the CDR3 is 15 residues. The CDR3 DNA reads as TGTGCCAGCAGTTACCGGCTAGCGGGGACCGGGGAGCTGTTTTTT. Amino acids: CASSYRLAGTGELFF.

Points on this clone: In the same sample, other DNA sequences code for this CDR3. This chain uses TRBV4-1 with TRBJ2-1; D unresolved. V was pared by 1 base and J by 0 bases, with 7 bases between. The CDR3 loop spans 15 amino acids. Germline CDR1 reads MGHRA; CDR2 reads YSYEKL. The CDR3 DNA follows: TGCGCCAGCAGCCAAGGGCTGGGCTCCTACAATGAGCAGTTCTTC. Its protein product is CASSQGLGSYNEQFF.

V gene TRBV10-3 combines with J gene TRBJ1-4, with D uncertain. V lost 0 bases and J 7 bases, leaving 6 bases between the germline ends. CDR3 length equals 13 residues. The germline V gene encodes CDR1 ENHRY and CDR2 SYGVKD. CDR3 DNA sequence: TGTGCCATCAGTGAGTCTCCCCTTGAAAAACTGTTTTTT. Translated: CAISESPLEKLFF.